These 19 T cell receptor beta chains were sequenced from one sample in a study of neurological immune-mediated disorders. Via MiXCR, TCRdb re-called the 5' RACE reads, giving one row per CDR3 protein. The sample holds some 38,000 distinct CDR3 sequences, 13% to 15% seen once. What was sequenced was PBMCs. All receptors derive from a woman between 45 and 65 years old with HTLV-1-associated myelopathy (HAM/TSP).

This clonotype showed up many times. The chain uses TRBV12-3 or TRBV12-4 and TRBJ2-5; D uncertain. V shed 5 bases and J shed 1 base, with 8 bases lying between them. This CDR3 comprises 13 residues. CDR3 DNA: TGTGCCAGCAGTACACTGATCCAAGAGACCCAGTACTTC. Protein product: CASSTLIQETQYF.

Remarks on this clonotype: A much more abundant neighbour one base away suggests this may be a read error. This CDR3 is CATSEQAVTTDTQYF. CDR3 in DNA: TGTGCCACCAGTGAGCAGGCGGTCACGACAGATACGCAGTATTTT. The V gene is TRBV24-1, the J gene TRBJ2-3; D is undetermined. CDR1 KGHDR and CDR2 SFDVKD come from the germline V gene. V was cut by 4 bases and J by 3 bases, with 13 bases left in between. The CDR3 loop spans 15 amino acids.

By its share, this clonotype is medium-sized. In DNA form, the CDR3 reads TGTGCCAGCAGCTTGGTTGGGGCAGAAGCTCAGCCCCAGCATTTT. This gives the protein CASSLVGAEAQPQHF. J is TRBJ1-5 and V is TRBV5-5, with D perhaps TRBD1 (5 bases). The CDR3 loop spans 15 amino acids. In germline, CDR1 is SGHKS, CDR2 YYEKEE (reference sequence). Trimming took 0 bases from V and 6 from J, leaving 13 bases between them.

This clonotype showed up many times. The chain uses TRBV7-2 and TRBJ1-3; D ambiguous. Germline V gene data show CDR1 as SGHTA and CDR2 as FQGNSA. The V and J ends lost 2 bases and 1 base respectively, with 9 bases between them. This CDR3 has 15 residues. CDR3 protein: CASSLPGGSGNTIYF. CDR3 coding DNA: TGTGCCAGCAGCTTACCGGGAGGGTCTGGAAACACCATATATTTT.

This clonotype was seen ten or more times. The chain is built from TRBV7-2 and TRBJ2-2; 9 bases fit TRBD2. J was trimmed by 4 bases and V by 5 bases; bases with no gene match: 11. Germline values: CDR1 SGHTA, CDR2 FQGNSA. This CDR3 contains 17 residues. The CDR3 protein is CASSLSIAGALTGELFF. CDR3 bases: TGTGCCAGCAGCCTATCAATAGCGGGGGCACTCACCGGGGAGCTGTTTTTT.

This clonotype was seen repeatedly, ten times or more. V and J are TRBV6-5 and TRBJ2-5, with D possibly being TRBD2 (6 bases). Germline V gives CDR1 MNHEY, CDR2 SVGAGI. Trimming stripped 0 bases from V and 4 bases from J, with 12 bases between. CDR3 length: 15 residues. The CDR3 sequence is CASSYSRQGGETQYF. Here the CDR3 DNA reads TGTGCCAGCAGTTACTCGAGGCAGGGAGGAGAGACCCAGTACTTC.

This clonotype was counted between two and nine times. The chain uses TRBV10-3 and TRBJ2-7; 8 positions agree with TRBD2. CDR1 and CDR2 (germline): ENHRY, SYGVKD. J gave up 1 base and V 6 bases, and 14 bases lay outside the gene matches. The CDR3 has 17 amino acids. The CDR3 loop reads CAISPPYLAGPSYEQYF. CDR3 sequence (DNA): TGTGCCATCAGCCCTCCCTACCTAGCGGGCCCGTCCTACGAGCAGTACTTC.

V gene TRBV6-2 or TRBV6-3 combines with J gene TRBJ1-1; D gene uncertain. The CDR3 length is 13 residues. V lost 5 bases and J 2 bases, leaving 9 bases between the germline ends. Germline loops: CDR1 MNHEY, CDR2 SVGEGT. In DNA, the CDR3 is TGTGCCAGCAGTGTGTCTGACAACACTGAAGCTTTCTTT. It specifies CASSVSDNTEAFF.

This clonotype was recorded at least ten times. The rearrangement links TRBV7-9 to TRBJ1-2, with 7 bases matching TRBD1. Germline V gives CDR1 SEHNR, CDR2 FQNEAQ (reference sequence). Unmatched junction bases numbered 15, after V lost 4 bases and J lost 4 bases. The CDR3 consists of 17 residues. CDR3 residues: CASSSVSDRLGPYGYTF. The DNA for the CDR3 is TGTGCCAGCAGCTCAGTTTCGGACAGGTTGGGACCCTATGGCTACACCTTC.

This clonotype was seen many times. The chain couples TRBV7-2 to TRBJ2-1, with a weak D call TRBD1 (6 bases). In germline, CDR1 is SGHTA, CDR2 FQGNSA. V was trimmed by 5 bases and J by 0 bases, leaving 14 bases between them. There are 16 residues in the CDR3. The CDR3 loop reads CASSPRQVRSYNEQFF. In DNA form, the CDR3 reads TGTGCCAGCAGCCCCCGACAGGTTCGCTCCTACAATGAGCAGTTCTTC.

The sample holds many counts of this clonotype. This sequence joins TRBV5-1 and TRBJ1-2; D may be TRBD1 (6 bases). Trimming removed 5 bases from V and 1 base from J, with 9 bases in between. The CDR3 is made up of 13 amino acids. The germline V gene encodes CDR1 SGHRS and CDR2 YFSETQ. This CDR3 reads CASRLQGNYGYTF. CDR3 coding DNA: TGCGCCAGCAGACTACAGGGTAACTATGGCTACACCTTC.

This clonotype has just a few counts. The V gene is TRBV18, the J gene TRBJ1-6, with 8 bases that match TRBD1. Germline CDR1 KGHSH, CDR2 LQKENI. The ends lost 3 bases at V and 8 bases at J; junction bases unmatched: 3. This CDR3 has 14 residues. The CDR3 here is CASSPTGVDSPLHF. The CDR3 nucleotides read TGTGCCAGCTCACCGACAGGGGTGGATTCACCCCTCCACTTT.

This clonotype has a count of ten or more. The chain has TRBV7-2 and TRBJ1-3, with 9 bases lining up with TRBD1. This CDR3 contains 15 residues. V lost 6 bases to trimming and J lost 4 bases; unmatched junction nucleotides: 7. Looked up from germline, CDR1 is SGHTA and CDR2 is FQGNSA. The CDR3 bases are TGTGCCAGCAGTCCCACAGGGGGCCAAGGAAACACCATATATTTT. It translates to CASSPTGGQGNTIYF.

This clonotype was recorded at least ten times. The chain uses TRBV4-3 and TRBJ1-2; D unresolved. The V and J ends lost 1 base and 3 bases respectively, with 9 bases between them. Germline CDR1 LGHNA, CDR2 YSLEER. The CDR3 covers 14 residues. CDR3 sequence: CASSQGRLDYGYTF. The CDR3 DNA is TGCGCCAGCAGCCAAGGGCGGCTGGACTATGGCTACACCTTC.

This clonotype has a count of ten or more. This chain connects TRBV6-4 to TRBJ2-3; TRBD2 matches at 8 bases. The CDR3 extends over 17 amino acids. CDR1 is MRHNA and CDR2 is SNTAGT in the germline V gene. The V segment lost 3 bases and the J segment 0 bases; nucleotides outside the gene matches: 8. The CDR3 here is CASSESGGRLSTDTQYF. The CDR3, as DNA: TGTGCCAGCAGTGAAAGCGGGGGCCGACTTAGCACAGATACGCAGTATTTT.

This clonotype showed up many times. The chain joins TRBV6-1 to TRBJ2-3, with 11 bases aligning to TRBD1. Per the germline V gene, CDR1 is MNHNS and CDR2 is SASEGT. This CDR3 is 16 amino acids long. After removal of 7 bases from V and 5 bases from J, the junction contained 11 bases not matched to a gene. The CDR3: CASNSPGQGAGDTQYF. The CDR3 DNA sequence: TGTGCCAGCAACAGCCCCGGACAGGGGGCGGGAGATACGCAGTATTTT.

At least ten counts were recorded for this clonotype. This sequence joins TRBV5-1 and TRBJ1-1; D is unclear. Germline-derived CDR1 and CDR2 are SGHRS and YFSETQ. The CDR3 covers 13 residues. The germline V and J ends were trimmed by 4 bases and 1 base, with 8 bases remaining between them. CDR3: CASSPTWNTEAFF. CDR3 coding DNA: TGCGCCAGCAGCCCGACATGGAACACTGAAGCTTTCTTT.

This clonotype was picked up many times. The chain combines TRBV25-1 with TRBJ2-1, with TRBD1 matching over 8 bases. The CDR3 spans 13 residues. Trimming at V came to 1 base and at J to 9 bases, leaving 2 bases not matched to a gene. Germline V CDR1 and CDR2: MGHDK, SYGVNS. CDR3 residues: CASSEFDRGEQFF. The CDR3 coding sequence is TGTGCCAGCAGTGAATTCGACAGGGGTGAGCAGTTCTTC.

This clonotype appeared many times. The chain employs TRBV5-1 and TRBJ2-5, with TRBD2 identical over 10 bases. Germline V lookup: CDR1 SGHRS, CDR2 YFSETQ. This CDR3 comprises 17 residues. V was clipped by 2 bases and J by 0 bases; unmatched bases: 7. DNA of the CDR3: TGCGCCAGCAGCTTCCCGTCTAGCGGGGGCAACCAAGAGACCCAGTACTTC. It is translated as CASSFPSSGGNQETQYF.